Here is one T cell receptor (beta chain) with its context. This specimen belongs to a study of T cells expressing NK-cell markers. For each CDR3 protein, TCRdb gives one entry from its re-call of the 5' RACE reads, without DNA. In all, the sample yields 450,000 to 600,000 distinct CDR3 sequences. CDR3 length: 13 amino acids. CDR1 and CDR2 (germline): SNHLY, FYNNEI. The receptor was derived from a man between 18 and 35 years old in good health. V is TRBV2 and J is TRBJ2-7; no DNA is available, so the TRBD2 call from TCRdb remains unchecked. Sequencing used blood T cells: a sorted CD56 or NKG2C T cell subset, CD4+ or CD8+ T cells, or bulk PBMC T cells (not recorded which). Here the CDR3 reads CASSGGLLYEQYF.